This TCR beta chain was observed in a study of T cell responses to AZD1222 COVID-19 vaccine. Whole-study findings and limits: Females outnumbered males among donors, who were mostly white British; clonal diversity was possibly underestimated. Repertoire samples came only from after the peak T cell response. Two doses of AZD1222 preceded a rise in Spike-specific TCR breadth and depth. A reported finding is that nearly half of spike-specific TCRs target unmutated variant regions.

The repertoire was sequenced with immunoSEQ multiplex PCR; TCRdb's copy has only in-frame clones and lacks some. The profile shows roughly 140,000 clones, around 94% of them singletons. The trim removed 7 bases at V and 7 bases at J, leaving 10 bases unmatched. Germline V gene sequence: CDR1 LNHDA, CDR2 SQIVND (reference sequence). The CDR3 extends over 14 amino acids. Concerning this clone itself: Its antigen is still unknown.

The source was peripheral blood, collected after recovery from COVID-19. The chain employs TRBV19 and TRBJ2-1, with 7 positions matching TRBD1. The receptor's source is an adult who had recovered from COVID-19. CDR3 bases: TGTGCCAGTACCCCCGTGACAGGGCGGAATGAGCAGTTCTTC. Translating it yields CASTPVTGRNEQFF.